The entry below gives a single T cell receptor (beta chain) sequence along with its context. This entry belongs to a study of radiotherapy plus CTLA-4 blockade in lung cancer. The data were produced by immunoSEQ multiplex PCR, yet TCRdb's version contains in-frame clones alone and is incomplete. The sample lists more than 40,000 clones, about 70% occurring once. The CDR3 totals 16 residues. Trimming removed 0 bases at V and 11 bases at J, with 21 bases between. Germline V CDR1 and CDR2: SGDLS, YYNGEE. The clonotype was recovered from a human donor with non-small cell lung cancer who had a partial response to radiotherapy plus ipilimumab. The V gene is TRBV9, the J gene TRBJ2-1; D is perhaps TRBD2 (6 bases). The material was peripheral blood, obtained from a patient treated with radiotherapy plus ipilimumab. In DNA, the CDR3 is TGTGCCAGCAGCGTAGAGGAGGGGCGTACAACTGAACAGCAGTTCTTC. As protein: CASSVEEGRTTEQQFF.